This T cell receptor beta chain stems from a study of beta chain features in type 1 diabetes. Study results and limitations: The study found fewer insertions and more deletions at VDJ junctions in type 1 diabetes patients. Naive, central memory and Treg TCRB repertoires seemed to resemble each other more closely in patients than they did in healthy donors. Moderate but significant shortening of TCRB CDR3s was recorded in all four CD4+ subsets from Type 1 diabetes patients. Equally in patients and controls, PCR might preferentially amplify shorter templates.

With regard to this clone: Its target is not known. This sample also contains other DNA sequences that code for the same CDR3.

Investigators reverse transcribed all isolated RNA, so they sequenced expressed TCRB transcripts. Assay used: immunoSEQ multiplex PCR; TCRdb lists only in-frame clones, some missing. Seen here are 900,000 or so clones, around a sixth observed once, and the top ten hold 0.02% to 0.03%. The CDR3 is 13 residues long. Germline V gene data show CDR1 as MDHEN and CDR2 as SYDVKM. V trimming: 2 bases; J trimming: 8 bases; junction bases outside the gene matches: 4. This sequence was found in a woman aged 18-35 years in good health. Sequencing was done on a sample of naive CD4+ T cells from blood. The gene calls are TRBV28 and TRBJ1-2; 8 bases are shared with TRBD1. CDR3 residues: CASSLQGARGYTF. Here the CDR3 DNA reads TGTGCCAGCAGTTTACAGGGGGCGAGGGGCTACACCTTC.